This record concerns one T cell receptor beta chain sequence. Its antigen is not yet known. It has no much larger one-base neighbor in the sample; base qualities were not kept. This sample was included in a study of blood T cell repertoires in COVID-19 (TCRdb year 2020). About the full investigation: The collaborator samples originated in the United States, Italy and Spain and spanned the acute and convalescent phases of COVID-19. The repertoires were made available in a free public database intended to serve as a resource for research on the immune response to SARS-CoV-2. Where available, HLA class I and class II types were obtained from metadata supplied by the sample provider rather than from assay-based typing. Sample metadata almost always included a de-identified subject ID, COVID-19 status, age in years and sex. Samples were obtained from the ongoing ImmuneRACE study (first 160 participants) and from about 1,300 subjects provided by 6 global collaborators. The material from the prospective study consisted of cDNA or gDNA derived from T cells, B-cell-depleted T cells, or PBMCs. Subjects who had been exposed to COVID-19, were actively infected with it, or had recovered from it provided the deeply sampled blood TCRbeta repertoires that made up the dataset.

The investigation overall reported the following: The amount of clinical and demographic metadata varied by source and participant and was provided uncurated.

From V the trimming removes 4 bases and from J it removes 0 bases, while the gene matches leave 9 bases of the junction unaccounted for. The CDR3 has 16 amino acids, counting the end cysteine and phenylalanine. Of the read, only the CDR3 DNA is kept; its 48 bases are in frame from base 1. Looking up the germline V gene (reference sequence) yields CDR1 PRHDT and CDR2 FYEKMQ. TCRbeta CDR3 regions were amplified from genomic DNA using the immunoSEQ Assay, a bias-controlled multiplex PCR. The original pipeline was this. Nucleated cell counts per sample were estimated from amplification of reference gene primers within the assay. Sequence reads were collapsed and filtered to measure the absolute abundance of every unique TCRbeta CDR3 rearrangement. For each sample, productive Simpson clonality was calculated as the square root of Simpson's diversity index across productive rearrangements. TCRdb took this table from immuneACCESS and kept in-frame rearrangements with V and J called. Such tables lack part of the clones; where checked against another copy, unresolved V genes explain under half of the gap, and the rest is unexplained. V, J and clone size derive from that table, while D and trimming were established from the DNA sequence. This sample is represented by some 13,000 clones; 70% to 90% of them were singletons. About 51% of the sample lies in the top ten.

Whole blood was collected in K2EDTA tubes by collaborating institutions according to the institutions' own protocols. Collaborator samples were shipped for TCRbeta analysis as frozen whole blood, isolated PBMCs, or DNA extracted from either sample type. The material sequenced was peripheral blood. The TCR sequence derives from a man older than 75 with acute or convalescent COVID-19. The chain links TRBV13 with TRBJ2-7; 7 junctional bases match TRBD2. The DNA reads as follows: TGTGCCAGCAGCTCCCTCGGAAGCGGGAACTCCTACGAGCAGTACTTC. This codes for CASSSLGSGNSYEQYF.